This passage covers 28 T cell receptor beta chains from one sample sequenced in a study of blood T cells in healthy people across ages. A second about 7 to 11 cycle PCR used barcoded and J-beta primers. MiXCR was run by TCRdb on the 5' RACE reads, yielding one entry per CDR3 protein. The table shows more than 800,000 distinct CDR3 sequences, with 29% occurring only once. The source material was blood. Receptors originate from an elderly woman in good health.

This clonotype was seen more than once but under ten times. The chain carries TRBV18 and TRBJ2-1, with no clear D. This CDR3 contains 15 residues. The V gene lost 0 bases and the J gene lost 7 bases, with 13 bases spanning the gap. Germline-derived CDR1 and CDR2 are KGHSH and LQKENI. The CDR3 bases are TGTGCCAGCTCACCACCGGGAACCGCCCGAAATGAGCAGTTCTTC. Translation: CASSPPGTARNEQFF.

This clonotype was recorded many times. The V call is TRBV10-3, the J call TRBJ2-5; D might be TRBD1 (6 bases). Looked up from germline, CDR1 is ENHRY and CDR2 is SYGVKD. The CDR3 length is 13 residues. Between the trimmed V and J ends, which lost 3 bases and 11 bases, there was a span of 16 bases. The DNA of the CDR3 is TGTGCCATCAGTGAAACAGGGTACAATGAGCAGTACTTC. It codes for CAISETGYNEQYF.

Concerning this clonotype itself: One end of the junction does not line up with germline, which may come from a read error. The chain uses TRBV27 and TRBJ2-3; a weak D match, TRBD1 (5 bases). Per the germline V gene, CDR1 is MNHEY and CDR2 is SMNVEV (reference sequence). This CDR3 spans 13 amino acids. CDR3 sequence: CASNLDRSDTQYF. The CDR3 region has the DNA TGTGCCAGCAATTTAGACAGATCAGATACGCAGTATTTT.

This clonotype showed up many times. The rearrangement joins TRBV5-1 to TRBJ1-4; TRBD1 matches at 9 bases. Trimming removed 3 bases from V and 0 bases from J; junction bases left unmatched: 3. CDR1 SGHRS and CDR2 YFSETQ come from the germline V gene. The CDR3 contains 16 residues. CDR3 residues: CASSSRTGATNEKLFF. The CDR3, as DNA: TGCGCCAGCAGCTCAAGGACAGGGGCAACTAATGAAAAACTGTTTTTT. The whole variable domain, filled in from reference TRBV5-1 and TRBJ1-4, reads KAGVTQTPRYLIKTRGQQVTLSCSPISGHRSVSWYQQTPGQGLQFLFEYFSETQRNKGNFPGRFSGRQFSNSRSEMNVSTLELGDSALYLCASSSRTGATNEKLFFGSGTQLSVL.

This clonotype was seen ten or more times. The rearrangement joins TRBV27 to TRBJ2-3, with 7 bases matching TRBD1. CDR3 length equals 16 residues. V gave up 1 base and J gave up 7 bases; unmatched junction bases: 11. Germline-derived CDR1 and CDR2 are MNHEY and SMNVEV (reference sequence). The CDR3 DNA reads TGTGCCAGCAGTTTATATAACCGGGACAGAATTCATACGCAGTATTTT. Residues: CASSLYNRDRIHTQYF.

This clonotype was detected only a few times. The V gene is TRBV5-1, the J gene TRBJ2-7; TRBD1 agrees at 12 bases. Losses at the gene ends were 6 bases for V and 6 bases for J; bases not matched to a gene: 13. The CDR3 sequence is 16 residues long. CDR1 and CDR2 from the germline V gene are SGHRS and YFSETQ. This chain's CDR3 is CASNPSAGDRGREQYF. The CDR3 DNA reads TGCGCCAGCAATCCGAGCGCTGGGGACAGGGGGCGCGAGCAGTACTTC.

A few counts support this clonotype. The gene calls are TRBV15 and TRBJ1-2; D ambiguous. The length of the CDR3 is 14 residues. Germline loops: CDR1 LNHNV, CDR2 YYDKDF (reference sequence). V gave up 3 bases and J gave up 4 bases, with 12 bases separating them. The CDR3 spells CATSSSDSSYGYTF. For the CDR3, the DNA is TGTGCCACCAGCAGCTCTGACTCTAGCTATGGCTACACCTTC.

With respect to this clonotype: This may arise from a read error, as a much more abundant clone is one base away. The chain combines TRBV6-1 with TRBJ1-6; D is uncertain. In germline, CDR1 is MNHNS, CDR2 SASEGT. The CDR3 totals 14 residues. CDR3: CASSEERRRSPRHF. DNA of the CDR3: TGTGCCAGCAGTGAGGAACGGCGACGATCACCCCGCCACTTT.

The table lists this clonotype with many counts. The rearrangement uses TRBV5-1 and TRBJ2-1; 10 bases are shared with TRBD1. Per the germline V gene, CDR1 is SGHRS and CDR2 is YFSETQ. The CDR3 loop spans 14 amino acids. V gave up 4 bases and J gave up 4 bases; unmatched junction bases: 2. CDR3 DNA sequence: TGCGCCAGCAGCAGGACAGGGGGTTACAATGAGCAGTTCTTC. This codes for CASSRTGGYNEQFF.

The rearrangement links TRBV12-3 or TRBV12-4 to TRBJ2-3; TRBD2 matches 7 bases. The length of the CDR3 is 15 residues. With V trimmed by 5 bases and J by 11 bases, 16 bases remained unmatched. In DNA form, the CDR3 reads TGTGCCAGCAGTCCTAGCGGAGGACAAACAGATGTGCAGTATTTT. Encoded protein: CASSPSGGQTDVQYF.

This clonotype has a single count. The chain combines TRBV6-1 with TRBJ2-5; 13 bases are shared with TRBD2. The germline V gene encodes CDR1 MNHNS and CDR2 SASEGT. J gave up 11 bases and V 6 bases, and 15 bases lay outside the gene matches. The CDR3 has 16 amino acids. The CDR3, as DNA: TGTGCCAGCAGGGGGACTAGCGGGGACGCCTACAATGAGCAGTACTTC. Amino acid sequence: CASRGTSGDAYNEQYF.

This clonotype was detected a few times. The chain's CDR3 is CASSLSPRLTLRGNTEAFF. DNA for the CDR3: TGTGCCAGCAGTTTATCGCCTCGTCTGACCCTAAGGGGGAACACTGAAGCTTTCTTT. V usage is TRBV12-3 or TRBV12-4 and J usage is TRBJ1-1; possible D gene TRBD1, 5 bases. V dropped 2 bases and J dropped 1 base, with 23 bases sitting between them. The CDR3 contains 19 residues.

This clonotype has at least ten counts. V and J are TRBV20-1 and TRBJ1-2, with D perhaps matching TRBD1 (5 bases). V was shortened by 6 bases and J by 4 bases, with 12 bases between the two germline ends. Germline V gene lookup returns CDR1 DFQATT and CDR2 SNEGSKA (reference sequence). The length of the CDR3 is 12 residues. CDR3 in DNA: TGCAGTGCGCGGGACGCCAGCTATGGCTACACCTTC. The encoded protein is CSARDASYGYTF.

This clonotype has at least ten counts. A read error may explain this, as a much larger clone is one base away. This sequence joins TRBV10-3 and TRBJ2-5; 7 bases are a match to TRBD2. V shed 0 bases, J shed 11 bases, and the junction held 3 bases outside the gene matches. The CDR3 sequence is 12 residues long. From germline, CDR1 is ENHRY and CDR2 SYGVKD. This chain's CDR3 is CAISESRGEQYF. CDR3 nucleotide sequence: TGTGCCATCAGTGAGTCACGGGGGGAGCAGTACTTC.

The chain joins TRBV10-3 to TRBJ2-4, with unresolved D. Gene TRBJ2-7 matches the end of the DNA better, so the J call may be wrong. CDR1 is ENHRY, CDR2 SYGVKD, per germline. This CDR3 is built from 12 residues. The CDR3 coding sequence is TGTGCCATCAGCTCAGCCGCATACGAGCAGTACTTC. Its translation is CAISSAAYEQYF.

V and J are TRBV28 and TRBJ2-7, with D possibly matching TRBD2 (6 bases). The germline V and J ends were trimmed by 6 bases and 1 base, with 13 bases remaining between them. This CDR3 region has 14 residues. Germline V gene lookup returns CDR1 MDHEN and CDR2 SYDVKM. The CDR3 sequence is CASSSPSVSYEQYF. As DNA, the CDR3 is TGTGCCAGCAGCAGCCCTAGCGTTTCCTACGAGCAGTACTTC.

There are a few counts of this clonotype. A read error may be the cause here, since a much bigger clone is one base away. The chain recombines TRBV20-1 with TRBJ2-5; 7 bases map to TRBD2. The last part of the DNA fits TRBJ2-7 better; the J call may be wrong. The CDR3 consists of 14 residues. Germline CDR1 reads DFQATT; CDR2 reads SNEGSKA (reference sequence). CDR3 loop: CSARGASGTCEQYF. The CDR3 DNA reads TGCAGTGCACGCGGCGCTAGCGGAACCTGCGAGCAGTACTTC.

Ten or more counts support this clonotype. The V gene is TRBV6-2 or TRBV6-3, the J gene TRBJ2-7, with 8 positions matching TRBD1. The CDR3 runs to 15 residues. The trim removed 4 bases at V and 1 base at J, leaving 6 bases unmatched. CDR1 and CDR2 from the germline V gene are MNHEY and SVGEGT. The CDR3 is CASSSTGGPSYEQYF. The CDR3 nucleotides read TGTGCCAGCAGTTCAACAGGGGGTCCTTCCTACGAGCAGTACTTC.

V and J are TRBV11-2 and TRBJ2-7, with D uncertain. CDR1 SGHAT and CDR2 FQNNGV come from the germline V gene. Trimming removed 5 bases from V and 3 bases from J, with 14 bases in between. CDR3 length: 14 residues. In nucleotides, the CDR3 is TGTGCCAGCAGCATAACAGATTACTACTACGAGCAGTACTTC. Amino acids: CASSITDYYYEQYF.

CDR3 sequence: CAWKTEKHTDTQYF. In DNA form, the CDR3 reads TGTGCCTGGAAAACGGAGAAACACACAGATACGCAGTATTTT. The rearrangement uses TRBV30 and TRBJ2-3; D unresolved. CDR1 is GTSNPN, CDR2 SVGIG, per germline (reference sequence). The CDR3 is 14 amino acids. The V end was cut by 4 bases, the J end by 2 bases, with 13 bases between.

This clonotype was seen repeatedly, ten times or more. The chain carries TRBV7-2 and TRBJ2-3, with D unresolved. CDR3 size: 13 residues. CDR1 SGHTA and CDR2 FQGNSA come from the germline V gene. The V end was cut by 4 bases, the J end by 6 bases, with 11 bases between. CDR3 amino acids: CASSSDFGDTQYF. CDR3 nucleotides: TGTGCCAGCAGCTCCGACTTTGGGGATACGCAGTATTTT.

The chain recombines TRBV12-3 or TRBV12-4 with TRBJ1-1, with D perhaps matching TRBD1 (5 bases). Trimming left V 7 bases short and J 6 bases short, with 15 bases between. The CDR3 contains 13 residues. CDR3 region: CASTRQHNAEAFF. As DNA, the CDR3 is TGTGCCAGCACCCGACAGCATAACGCTGAAGCTTTCTTT.

This clonotype occurred a few times. The chain employs TRBV30 and TRBJ1-2, with no clear D. Germline CDR1 reads GTSNPN; CDR2 reads SVGIG (reference sequence). V was pared by 2 bases and J by 4 bases, with 8 bases between. This CDR3 is built from 12 residues. The CDR3 nucleotides are TGTGCCTGGAGTCGGACCGCCTATGGCTACACCTTC. As protein: CAWSRTAYGYTF.

In this sample, this clonotype turned up many times. J is TRBJ2-3 and V is TRBV6-1; TRBD1 might be the D (6 bases). The CDR3 is 17 residues long. Trimming cost V 2 bases and J 2 bases, with 17 bases left between them. CDR1 and CDR2 (germline): MNHNS, SASEGT. The CDR3 region is CASSEPRGFGATDTQYF. The CDR3 region has the DNA TGTGCCAGCAGTGAACCCAGGGGATTCGGGGCCACAGATACGCAGTATTTT.

The chain links TRBV5-1 to TRBJ2-5; D unresolved. V was cut by 6 bases and J by 2 bases, with 5 bases left in between. Per the germline V gene, CDR1 is SGHRS and CDR2 is YFSETQ. The CDR3 consists of 11 residues. CDR3: CASMGQETQYF. Written as DNA, the CDR3 is TGCGCCAGCATGGGGCAAGAGACCCAGTACTTC. Full variable domain (rest looked up from reference TRBV5-1 and TRBJ2-5): KAGVTQTPRYLIKTRGQQVTLSCSPISGHRSVSWYQQTPGQGLQFLFEYFSETQRNKGNFPGRFSGRQFSNSRSEMNVSTLELGDSALYLCASMGQETQYFGPGTRLLVL.

This clonotype was counted a few times. This chain joins TRBV30 and TRBJ1-2; D remains unclear. The CDR3 sequence is 14 residues long. Germline loops: CDR1 GTSNPN, CDR2 SVGIG (reference sequence). V shed 6 bases and J shed 1 base, with 15 bases lying between them. CDR3 DNA sequence: TGTGCCTGCTTGGCCCCGCAACGTAACTATGGCTACACCTTC. This encodes CACLAPQRNYGYTF.

A few counts support this clonotype. CDR3 in amino acids: CASSFRGQGSKDTQYF. Here the CDR3 DNA reads TGTGCCAGCAGTTTTCGTGGACAGGGAAGTAAAGATACGCAGTATTTT. This sequence joins TRBV12-3 or TRBV12-4 and TRBJ2-3; 8 positions agree with TRBD1. The CDR3 loop spans 16 amino acids. V gave up 3 bases and J gave up 5 bases; unmatched junction bases: 10.

This clonotype was found many times. The CDR3 DNA is TGTGCCAGCAGCGTAGGGTTGAGGGCAGGGAGCACAGATACGCAGTATTTT. The encoded protein is CASSVGLRAGSTDTQYF. The rearrangement uses TRBV9 and TRBJ2-3; D tentatively reads TRBD1 or TRBD2 (5 bases each). This CDR3 is 17 amino acids long. Germline values: CDR1 SGDLS, CDR2 YYNGEE. V lost 0 bases and J 0 bases, leaving 14 bases between the germline ends.